The entry below describes one T cell receptor beta chain. Its antigen remains unknown. Data came from immunoSEQ multiplex PCR; TCRdb stores just in-frame clones and leaves some out. This table has 100,000 to 120,000 clones, approximately 89% appearing once. This sample was taken from a study of T cell responses to AZD1222 COVID-19 vaccine. General study findings and limits: Dominant CD4 TCR responses targeted spike regions 160-218 and 743-854.

The CDR3 sequence is 16 residues long. CDR1 MNHEY and CDR2 SVGAGI come from the germline V gene. V was clipped by 4 bases and J by 3 bases, with 16 bases between them. The chain uses TRBV6-5 and TRBJ1-3, with a possible D match to TRBD1 (5 bases). This TCR came from an adult in good health. The specimen comprised peripheral blood, sampled on day 0 of MenACWY control vaccination. The CDR3 nucleotides read TGTGCCAGCAGTTTCCGGACGGCCCAGGGTGGAAACACCATATATTTT. Encoded protein: CASSFRTAQGGNTIYF.